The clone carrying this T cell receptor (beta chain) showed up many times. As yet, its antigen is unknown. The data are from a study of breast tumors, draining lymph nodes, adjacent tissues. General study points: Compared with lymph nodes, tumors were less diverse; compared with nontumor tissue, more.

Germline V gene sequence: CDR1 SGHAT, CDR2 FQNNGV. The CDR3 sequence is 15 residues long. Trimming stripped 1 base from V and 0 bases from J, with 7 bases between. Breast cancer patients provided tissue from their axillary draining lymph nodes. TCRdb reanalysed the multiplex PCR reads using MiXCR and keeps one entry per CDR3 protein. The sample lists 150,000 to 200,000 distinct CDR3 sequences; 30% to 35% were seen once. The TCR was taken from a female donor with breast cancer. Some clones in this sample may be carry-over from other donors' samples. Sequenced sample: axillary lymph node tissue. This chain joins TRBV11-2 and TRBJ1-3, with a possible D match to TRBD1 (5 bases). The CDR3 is CASSLAGGSGNTIYF. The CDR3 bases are TGTGCCAGCAGCTTAGCCGGGGGCTCTGGAAACACCATATATTTT.